The present TCR beta chain was sequenced within a study of response to subunit inactivated influenza vaccine. About this clonotype itself: Its antigen remains unidentified.

From germline, CDR1 is SQVTM and CDR2 ANQGSEA. The CDR3 runs 18 residues. Trimming removed 0 bases from V and 4 bases from J, with 22 bases in between. TCRdb analysed the RT-PCR reads with MiXCR anew, one entry per CDR3 protein. Altogether 600,000 to 850,000 distinct CDR3 sequences are present, 14% being singletons, with the ten largest covering 6.5% to 8%. General observations from the study: The study's authors posited that every seasonal influenza vaccination enlists few new T cells.

Sequenced material: PBMCs from blood, taken 14 to 15 days before vaccination. This chain joins TRBV29-1 and TRBJ2-1, with D possibly TRBD2 on 7 matching bases. The receptor's source is a man aged 45-65 years who received an inactivated influenza vaccine. CDR3 coding DNA: TGCAGCGTTGAAGAGTCCGACCGGTGGGGGGGCTATTACAATGAGCAGTTCTTC. It codes for CSVEESDRWGGYYNEQFF.